A selection of T cell receptor beta chains follows, all from one sample in a study of T cells in Graves' hyperthyroidism and ophthalmopathy. TCRdb ran MiXCR on the multiplex PCR reads and lists one entry per CDR3 protein. The data hold about 270,000 distinct CDR3 sequences, with over 12% observed a single time. Sequencing input: blood. The receptors stem from a woman aged 50 to 65 with Graves' hyperthyroidism that later progressed to Graves' ophthalmopathy. Both conserved end residues are trimmed from each CDR3. Some rows have no size entry. The others give once, few or many, or a class for an expanded clone.

TRBV20-1	many	SANLAGREQY
TRBV9	NA	ASSLKDGRGPAYEQY
TRBV7-3	NA	ASRPGVSGNTIY
TRBV7-9	many	ASSVTGSSYEQY
TRBV30	many	AWIEGTEAF
TRBV5-1	few	ASSFRPQREKLF
TRBV10-2	NA	ASIPGTRNIQY
TRBV6-2/TRBV6-3	few	ASSGAGTRGDEQY
TRBV5-1	few	ASSDRDRGEKLF
TRBV7-2	NA	ASSLRGEVGELF
TRBV5-6	many	ASSLTGHVYEQY
TRBV18	many	ASSPSLGKNTEAF
TRBV30	NA	AWSAVWDRYEQY
TRBV7-3	many	ASSLGQGSKETQY
TRBV30	many	AWSVQGSKRGT
TRBV12-3/TRBV12-4	many	ASSYPGRITEDYGYT
TRBV18	many	ASSPIGTGGHQPQH
TRBV30	many	AWKGPSYEQY
TRBV7-3	many	ASSLNAYSKTDTQY
TRBV6-1	NA	ASKSSVGNYEQY
TRBV6-1	many	ASSEDIAGGLSYEQY
TRBV9	few	ASAGDRSTDTQY
TRBV5-1	NA	ASRTLAGGPSGKNIQY
TRBV27	few	ASSSHGTSGALGTQY
TRBV28	once	ASSPDRHTGELF
TRBV12-3/TRBV12-4	many	ASRRGYTEAF
TRBV5-1	many	ASSYTSGRAGEQY
TRBV7-9	once	ASSLAILTGSSYNEQF